This TCR beta chain was recovered during a study of breast tumors, draining lymph nodes, adjacent tissues. Samples came from axillary lymph nodes draining the breast cancer. TCRdb re-derived calls from the multiplex PCR reads in MiXCR, one entry per CDR3 protein. The sample shows about 200,000 distinct CDR3 sequences, roughly 31% of them seen only once. Germline V gene sequence: CDR1 SGHRS, CDR2 YFSETQ. The length of the CDR3 is 14 residues. V dropped 0 bases and J dropped 2 bases, with 8 bases sitting between them. This chain links TRBV5-1 with TRBJ1-2; D ambiguous. The sequencing sample was made of axillary lymph node tissue. This receptor was taken from a female donor with breast cancer. Some clones in this sample may be carry-over from other donors' samples. The CDR3 region is CASSLGGKNYGYTF. The CDR3 nucleotides read TGCGCCAGCAGCTTGGGCGGAAAGAACTATGGCTACACCTTC.